This T cell receptor (beta chain) was obtained from a study of blood T cell repertoires in COVID-19. Study-wide background: The analysed material was cDNA or gDNA that came from T cells, B-cell-depleted T cells, or PBMCs.

The assay was immunoSEQ multiplex PCR, and TCRdb's table has in-frame clones only and misses some. Counted here are 240,000 or so clones, around 89% occurring once; the ten biggest clones make up under 10%. In assigning cohorts, the study relied on participant-reported clinical history. For recovered donors of Cohort 3, there were two negative PCRs, clearance, or symptom resolution. Germline assignment: CDR1 MNHNS and CDR2 SASEGT. V was shortened by 0 bases and J by 0 bases, with 7 bases between the two germline ends. This CDR3 contains 15 residues. The material sequenced was PBMCs or T cells enriched from blood (not recorded which). The receptor's source is a man aged 35 to 55 who had recovered from COVID-19. The rearrangement uses TRBV6-1 and TRBJ2-3; D might be TRBD1 (6 bases). The CDR3, as DNA: TGTGCCAGCAGTGAAGCGGGGGCTAGCACAGATACGCAGTATTTT. Its translation is CASSEAGASTDTQYF.